This T cell receptor beta chain was identified during a study of graft-versus-host responses after intestinal transplantation. The germline V gene has CDR1 KGHSH and CDR2 LQKENI. The CDR3 runs to 12 residues. V was shortened by 3 bases and J by 6 bases, with 7 bases between the two germline ends. The table came from immunoSEQ multiplex PCR; TCRdb's copy has only in-frame clones and leaves some out. The sample lists 40,000 or so clones; approximately 93% were seen once. This clonotype originated in a human patient who received an intestinal transplant, so some T cells may come from the graft donor. The rearrangement links TRBV18 to TRBJ2-3; D not resolved. The sequencing used PBMCs, collected nearly 750 days after intestinal transplantation. The CDR3 sequence: CASSPESDTQYF. The CDR3 bases are TGTGCCAGCTCACCCGAGTCTGATACGCAGTATTTT.